The rows below give T cell receptor beta chains drawn from one sample of a study of T cells in Graves' hyperthyroidism and ophthalmopathy. A single record per CDR3 protein comes from TCRdb applying MiXCR to the multiplex PCR reads. The sample contains roughly 710,000 distinct CDR3 sequences, 35% of which appear only once. The sequencing sample was made of blood. These receptors came from a woman in her forties with Graves' hyperthyroidism. The CDR3 runs from the conserved cysteine through the conserved F or W. D genes are given only for firm matches. Size values are once, few and many counts, or a class for expanded clones, and some rows have none.

TRBJ2-7 | TRBD2 | 12 | TRBV29-1 | - | CSLGTSLDEQYF | TGCAGCCTTGGGACTAGTTTAGACGAGCAGTACTTC
TRBJ2-2 | TRBD1 | 15 | TRBV20-1 | once | CSACGQGAGTGELFF | TGCAGTGCATGCGGACAGGGGGCCGGCACCGGGGAGCTGTTTTTT
TRBJ2-5 | TRBD1 | 13 | TRBV7-2 | many | CASTRDRQETQYF | TGTGCCAGCACACGGGACAGACAAGAGACCCAGTACTTC
TRBJ1-1 | - | 13 | TRBV7-7 | - | CTSSLAGNTEAFF | TGTACTAGCAGCTTAGCGGGGAACACTGAAGCTTTCTTT
TRBJ2-6 | - | 14 | TRBV10-3 | - | CAIRDSGRANVLTF | TGTGCCATCAGGGACAGCGGGAGGGCCAACGTCCTGACTTTC
TRBJ2-1 | - | 14 | TRBV7-8 | - | CASSLAVAGNEQFF | TGTGCCAGCAGCTTAGCGGTGGCCGGTAATGAGCAGTTCTTC
TRBJ1-2 | - | 14 | TRBV10-1 | once | CASSASDSNYGYTF | TGCGCCAGCAGTGCCTCGGACAGCAACTATGGCTACACCTTC
TRBJ1-1 | - | 17 | TRBV7-6 | - | CASSSPLDKRMNTEAFF | TGTGCCAGCAGCAGCCCCCTTGACAAGCGAATGAACACTGAAGCTTTCTTT
TRBJ1-4 | - | 14 | TRBV4-1 | - | CASSSHQSNEKLFF | TGCGCCAGCAGCTCCCACCAGAGTAATGAAAAACTGTTTTTT
TRBJ2-2 | - | 16 | TRBV5-8 | few | CASSLGQGGNTGELFF | TGTGCCAGCAGCTTGGGTCAGGGCGGGAACACCGGGGAGCTGTTTTTT